A selection of T cell receptor beta chains follows, all from one sample in a study of CD8 T cells in ankylosing spondylitis. TCRdb reprocessed the 5' RACE reads via MiXCR and lists one record per CDR3 protein. The sample carries about 450,000 distinct CDR3 sequences, approximately 26% recorded once. The sequenced material came from blood, either unsorted or a sorted T cell fraction (not recorded which). These receptors originate from a male donor with ankylosing spondylitis. CDR3s include the opening cysteine and the closing phenylalanine or tryptophan. The order of the fields is D gene, J gene, clone size, V gene, CDR3 length, CDR3 DNA, CDR3 protein. D genes are given only for firm matches. Clone sizes are given selectively: once, few, many, or a class where the clone is expanded.

d_call: .; j_call: TRBJ2-4; clone_size: few; v_call: TRBV7-9; cdr3_length: 13; cdr3_nt: TGTGCCAGCAGCACAGGGACTACAGCCCTTCAGTACTTC; cdr3_aa: CASSTGTTALQYF
d_call: .; j_call: TRBJ2-7; clone_size: .; v_call: TRBV11-2; cdr3_length: 14; cdr3_nt: TGTGCCAGCAGCTTACGAGCGAACTCCTACGAGCAGTACTTC; cdr3_aa: CASSLRANSYEQYF
d_call: .; j_call: TRBJ2-2; clone_size: few; v_call: TRBV5-1; cdr3_length: 14; cdr3_nt: TGCGCCAGCAGCTTGGGACCATACACCGGGGAGCTGTTTTTT; cdr3_aa: CASSLGPYTGELFF
d_call: .; j_call: TRBJ1-5; clone_size: .; v_call: TRBV7-9; cdr3_length: 13; cdr3_nt: TGTGCCAGCACAGGTAAAGGCAATCAGCCCCAGCATTTT; cdr3_aa: CASTGKGNQPQHF
d_call: .; j_call: TRBJ2-7; clone_size: few; v_call: TRBV2; cdr3_length: 14; cdr3_nt: TGTGCCAGCACTGGGGACGGTCCTTACCACGAGCAGTACTTC; cdr3_aa: CASTGDGPYHEQYF
d_call: .; j_call: TRBJ2-5; clone_size: .; v_call: TRBV20-1; cdr3_length: 12; cdr3_nt: TGCAGTGCTCAGCCCTCCCAAGAGACCCAGTACTTC; cdr3_aa: CSAQPSQETQYF
d_call: .; j_call: TRBJ2-2; clone_size: few; v_call: TRBV5-1; cdr3_length: 16; cdr3_nt: TGCGCCAGCAGCTTGGCCGAAATTCCCCTATCCGGGGAGCTGTTTTTT; cdr3_aa: CASSLAEIPLSGELFF
d_call: .; j_call: TRBJ2-1; clone_size: few; v_call: TRBV6-1; cdr3_length: 13; cdr3_nt: TGTGCCAGCAGTGCGGCTCCTTACAATGAGCAGTTCTTC; cdr3_aa: CASSAAPYNEQFF
d_call: .; j_call: TRBJ2-5; clone_size: many; v_call: TRBV5-1; cdr3_length: 15; cdr3_nt: TGCGCCAGCAGCTTGATAGGCAGCGGCCAAGAGACCCAGTACTTC; cdr3_aa: CASSLIGSGQETQYF
d_call: .; j_call: TRBJ1-3; clone_size: few; v_call: TRBV30; cdr3_length: 15; cdr3_nt: TGTGCCTGGAGATTCCATTTACTCTCTGGAAACACCATATATTTT; cdr3_aa: CAWRFHLLSGNTIYF
d_call: .; j_call: TRBJ2-5; clone_size: .; v_call: TRBV12-3/TRBV12-4; cdr3_length: 11; cdr3_nt: TGTGCCAGCAGTAGGTGGGAGACCCAGTACTTC; cdr3_aa: CASSRWETQYF
d_call: TRBD2; j_call: TRBJ2-3; clone_size: .; v_call: TRBV20-1; cdr3_length: 15; cdr3_nt: TGCAGTGCCACTACAGCGGGGGGGAGCACAGATACGCAGTATTTT; cdr3_aa: CSATTAGGSTDTQYF
d_call: .; j_call: TRBJ1-5; clone_size: .; v_call: TRBV19; cdr3_length: 14; cdr3_nt: TGTGCCAGTACCCGTGTCGGGGAGGGTCAGCCCCAGCATTTT; cdr3_aa: CASTRVGEGQPQHF
d_call: TRBD1; j_call: TRBJ2-7; clone_size: few; v_call: TRBV7-2; cdr3_length: 14; cdr3_nt: TGTGCCAGCAGCCAAATGACAGGGCCCAACGAGCAGTACTTC; cdr3_aa: CASSQMTGPNEQYF
d_call: TRBD2; j_call: TRBJ2-3; clone_size: .; v_call: TRBV20-1; cdr3_length: 15; cdr3_nt: TGCAGTGCTACAAGGGGGCTAGCGGGGACAGATACGCAGTATTTT; cdr3_aa: CSATRGLAGTDTQYF
d_call: .; j_call: TRBJ2-5; clone_size: .; v_call: TRBV3-1; cdr3_length: 14; cdr3_nt: TGTGCCAGCAGCGGCAGGGGAGGACAAGAGACCCAGTACTTC; cdr3_aa: CASSGRGGQETQYF
d_call: TRBD1; j_call: TRBJ1-6; clone_size: few; v_call: TRBV7-9; cdr3_length: 14; cdr3_nt: TGTGCCAGCAGCTGGGGACAGTCGAATTCACCCCTCCACTTT; cdr3_aa: CASSWGQSNSPLHF
d_call: .; j_call: TRBJ2-3; clone_size: .; v_call: TRBV24-1; cdr3_length: 16; cdr3_nt: TGTGCCACCAGTGATTATGGGACGGACCTCACAGATACGCAGTATTTT; cdr3_aa: CATSDYGTDLTDTQYF
d_call: .; j_call: TRBJ1-1; clone_size: .; v_call: TRBV29-1; cdr3_length: 14; cdr3_nt: TGCAGCGTTAAAATCAGGGCGATGAACACTGAAGCTTTCTTT; cdr3_aa: CSVKIRAMNTEAFF
d_call: TRBD2; j_call: TRBJ2-1; clone_size: .; v_call: TRBV18; cdr3_length: 16; cdr3_nt: TGTGCCAGCTCACTTTTGACTAGCGGACTATACAATGAGCAGTTCTTC; cdr3_aa: CASSLLTSGLYNEQFF
d_call: .; j_call: TRBJ2-1; clone_size: .; v_call: TRBV11-2; cdr3_length: 14; cdr3_nt: TGTGCCAGCAGCCGTCTGACAGGCTACAATGAGCAGTTCTTC; cdr3_aa: CASSRLTGYNEQFF
d_call: .; j_call: TRBJ1-5; clone_size: .; v_call: TRBV12-3/TRBV12-4; cdr3_length: 17; cdr3_nt: TGTGCCAGCAGCTGGGGGGACCCAAGAAATAGCAATCAGCCCCAGCATTTT; cdr3_aa: CASSWGDPRNSNQPQHF
d_call: TRBD1; j_call: TRBJ2-7; clone_size: .; v_call: TRBV7-9; cdr3_length: 15; cdr3_nt: TGTGCCAGCAGCTCAGAGACAGGGCCGCCCTACGAGCAGTACTTC; cdr3_aa: CASSSETGPPYEQYF
d_call: .; j_call: TRBJ1-1; clone_size: .; v_call: TRBV4-1; cdr3_length: 15; cdr3_nt: TGCGCCAGCACCACACCACTATCAGGGAGCACTGAAGCTTTCTTT; cdr3_aa: CASTTPLSGSTEAFF
d_call: .; j_call: TRBJ2-5; clone_size: .; v_call: TRBV12-3/TRBV12-4; cdr3_length: 12; cdr3_nt: TGTGCCAGCAGGAGAGAACAAGAGACCCAGTACTTC; cdr3_aa: CASRREQETQYF